The T cell receptor beta chain described here comes from a study of cytomegalovirus exposure and HLA in healthy donors (dated by TCRdb to the late 2010s). Concerning the study at large: An earlier analysis of some 600 of the donors reported under 300 Gb of sequence data and 117 million unique TCR beta sequences obtained from some 170 million T cells. An early release that covered around 590 HLA-typed donors contained around 300 gigabases of sequencing data and tens of millions of unique TCR sequences. The genetic ancestry cluster associated with self-reported Caucasian donors included 65% to 90% of the roughly 390 genotyped donors. The study aimed to test whether cataloging public T cell receptors could reveal signatures of past pathogen exposure. Using immunosequencing, the study profiled T cell repertoires from 500 to 800 subjects and related those repertoires to cytomegalovirus serostatus. A separate validation cohort of more than 100 different subjects was used in addition to the 666-subject first cohort. To predict cytomegalovirus infection status, the study combined high-throughput TCR immunosequencing, statistical association of individual TCRs with disease status, and machine learning. To study patterns of TCR occurrence, a later analysis re-analyzed previously published TCR beta repertoires from hundreds of donors and added high-resolution HLA genotyping. Rather than using new phenotypic data, the later analysis identified candidate immune exposures from TCR beta sequences and from how often those sequences occurred across donors. In an earlier analysis of a few hundred of the donors, high-throughput TCR beta sequencing was used to judge whether each TCR beta V gene segment behaved as functional or pseudogenic. Donor age, sex, ethnicity and CMV serostatus were compiled together with the repertoire data. Genome-wide SNP genotypes for about 55% of the roughly 670 donors were used in a later genetic analysis, which treated that subset as a discovery cohort. Every repertoire in the discovery cohort had been generated on one and the same sequencing platform. HLA typing covered class I and class II loci at four-digit resolution. The number of donors typed differed by locus, with 629-630 for A, B, C, DRB1 and DQB1, 522 for DQA1, nearly 610 for DPA1, and some 440 for DPB1. Roughly 5 DR-DQ haplotypes were treated as single units for association and clustering because of strong linkage in the cohort. Across around 400 genotyped donors of the cohort, an average of approximately 240,000 unique TCR beta nucleotide sequences per donor were sequenced, and approximately 17% of those sequences were non-productive. Paper-wide results and their limitations: Linkage disequilibrium might explain the correlated functional status among segregating V segments, but an unknown experimental factor could not be ruled out. When HLA alleles, especially DR and DQ, strongly co-occurred, TCR associations were difficult to assign to individual alleles. According to a later analysis, most CMV-associated TCR beta chains appeared to be HLA-restricted, and the HLA associations seemed to be driven largely by CMV exposure. A further reported finding was that TCR beta sequences accurately predicted the HLA-A and HLA-B alleles for most subjects in the first cohort. A later analysis found that TCR association rates varied across HLA loci, with DRB1 alleles showing the most associated TCRs and HLA-C alleles the fewest. The study listed 150 to 200 TCR beta chains as associated with cytomegalovirus. Some IMGT-functional V segments, including TRBV6-2 and TRBV6-3, could not be told apart with the 87-base-pair reads, so those segments were excluded. Because some donors lacked HLA typing at each locus, the association tests relied only on the typed subset. A cluster of highly shared sequence variants was judged likely to represent a technical artifact of the sequencing pipeline. The presence/absence analyses assumed that sequencing depth was roughly uniform across donors, and that assumption may not be true. Compared with the roughly 670-donor mean, donors in an Asian-associated ancestry cluster had fewer N-insertions in productive TCRs, according to a later genetic analysis. The classifier was reported to diagnose cytomegalovirus status with high specificity and sensitivity in both the original and validation cohorts. In an earlier analysis of 587 of the donors, most TCR beta V segments appeared in productive rearrangements about 87% or about 30% of the time, broadly matching IMGT annotations. V-gene and J-gene trimming of TCR beta chains was associated with a missense DCLRE1C variant in a later genetic analysis, and the association was replicated in an independent cohort. According to a later analysis, parvovirus B19, influenza, CMV and Epstein-Barr virus appeared linked to several top co-occurrence clusters. Only TCR beta chains were sequenced in this cohort, and the absence of alpha or paired-chain data limited detectable features. Because counts were too low, around 17 rarely observed V segments, including chromosome 9 orphons, were left out of the earlier analysis of about 500 of the donors. Most TCR sequences were observed very rarely across donors, whereas some public TCRs were present in many individuals. Compared with equally common non-associated chains, HLA-associated TCR beta chains in a later analysis were more clonally expanded and had lower generation probabilities. It was suggested by the authors that the approach could potentially be generalized to other disease states and immunological phenotypes. In a later analysis, 16,951 TCR beta sequences were associated with specific HLA alleles at a false discovery rate of 0.05. For the cohort, immune exposure information was limited to CMV serostatus. In vitro tests confirmed that a few of the cytomegalovirus-associated TCR beta chains recognize cytomegalovirus antigens.

Library construction relied on the immunoSEQ multiplex PCR assay. The multiplex PCR relied on a mix of 60 forward primers for TCR Vbeta segments and 13 reverse primers for TCR Jbeta segments. A multiplex PCR assay on genomic DNA amplified the CDR3 region of rearranged TCR beta genes. The amplified TCR beta libraries were sequenced on the Illumina HiSeq System as 87-base-pair reads. In the original analysis: A later analysis counted tens of millions of unique TCR beta chains across the 650 to 700 repertoires, and about 10 million of these chains were shared by at least two donors. Raw reads were error-corrected and collapsed into unique sequences with a nearest-neighbor algorithm that merged closely related sequences to remove PCR and sequencing errors. CDR3 sequences were aligned to IMGT reference sequences to assign V, D and J gene segments. For a sequence to be retained, a match of at least six nucleotides was required to both a V gene segment and a J gene segment. A rearrangement counted as productive if the CDR3 had no stop codons and remained in frame with V and J, and every other rearrangement counted as non-productive. CDR3 was defined by IMGT convention, running from the second conserved V-encoded cysteine to the conserved J-encoded phenylalanine. The earlier analysis of 450 to 750 of the donors excluded any sequence lacking an unambiguous match to a single V gene segment. An earlier analysis of several hundred of the donors classified V segments as functional when productive rearrangements were above 56.7% and as segregating when the standard deviation between donors was above 5%. A statistical classification framework was developed to diagnose cytomegalovirus status using the catalog of TCR beta chain sequences. In a later analysis, TCR nucleotide sequences were compared against IMGT/GENE-DB human TR gene sequences so that V and J genes could be assigned. In a later analysis, CDR3 sequences and most-parsimonious VDJ recombination scenarios were assigned using the TCRdist pipeline. In a later analysis, each TCR beta chain was defined by its CDR3 amino acid sequence together with its V-gene family, and reads lacking a unique V-gene family were excluded. A later analysis removed roughly 590 highly shared, low-generation-probability nucleotide sequences to deal with suspected cross-contamination and a sequencing artifact. A later analysis calculated a clonal expansion index for each public chain from normalized within-repertoire ranks of inferred template counts. In a later analysis, generation probabilities were computed using a VDJ recombination model fitted to out-of-frame rearrangements, and the results were checked against IGoR. In a later analysis, hypergeometric tests were used to score TCR-TCR, TCR-HLA and TCR-CMV co-occurrence, with a repertoire-size bias correction applied to TCR pairs. To estimate false discovery rates, a later analysis permuted the HLA or CMV assignments 20 times. In a later analysis, co-occurring TCRs were grouped using DBSCAN, with TCRdist sequence similarity added in when clustering inside HLA-allele-positive subsets. Co-occurrence clustering excluded repertoires with fewer than 30,000 or more than 120,000 public chains, plus five with anomalous nucleotide sharing. TCRdb limited this immuneACCESS table to in-frame rearrangements with V and J called. A share of clones is missing; checked studies link under half to unresolved V genes, and the rest is unexplained. D and trimming were read from the DNA, whereas the V and J calls and clone size are those reported in that table. The sample records over 85,000 clones, about 80% of which are singletons. 0.55% to 0.65% of the sample rests with the top ten.

After removal of 4 bases from V and 6 bases from J, the junction retains 3 bases not matched to a gene. Looking up the germline V gene yields CDR1 SGHVS and CDR2 FNYEAQ. The CDR3 contains 12 residues, cysteine and phenylalanine counted. Only CDR3 DNA is held: 36 bases, read in frame from base 1. In total, fewer than 750 healthy bone marrow donors made up the cohort. Cohort members were all nominally healthy when sampled, although unrecorded immune exposures were likely present. The donor was CMV seronegative and was included in the group of approximately 350 seronegative cohort members. A peripheral blood sample was provided by each donor, and peripheral blood mononuclear cells were used for TCR beta sequencing. Genomic DNA was extracted from the blood cell samples with the Qiagen DNeasy Blood Extraction Kit. Remarks on this clone: Its antigen is currently not known. Nothing much larger sits one base from this clone, and base qualities are not available.

Sequencing was carried out using PBMCs. Recombination connected TRBV7-6 to TRBJ2-7, with TRBD1 matching 7 junction bases. The sequence derives from a man aged 30 to 39 in good health and CMV-seronegative. The DNA sequence is TGTGCCAGCAGCTCAGGGGGTCGCGAGCAGTACTTC. Translated, this is CASSSGGREQYF.